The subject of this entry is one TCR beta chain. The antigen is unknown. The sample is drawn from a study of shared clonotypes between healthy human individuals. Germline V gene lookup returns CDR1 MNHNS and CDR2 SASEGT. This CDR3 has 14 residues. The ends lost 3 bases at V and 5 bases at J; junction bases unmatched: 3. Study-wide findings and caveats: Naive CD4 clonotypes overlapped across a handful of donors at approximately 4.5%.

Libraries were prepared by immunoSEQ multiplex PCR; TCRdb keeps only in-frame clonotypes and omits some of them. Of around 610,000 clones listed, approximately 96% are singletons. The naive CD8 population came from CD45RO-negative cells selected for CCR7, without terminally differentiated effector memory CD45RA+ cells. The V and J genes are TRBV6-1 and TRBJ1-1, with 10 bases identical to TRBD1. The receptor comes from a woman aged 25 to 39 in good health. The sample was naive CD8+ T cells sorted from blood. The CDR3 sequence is CASSEDRGGTEAFF. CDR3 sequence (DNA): TGTGCCAGCAGTGAGGACAGGGGGGGGACTGAAGCTTTCTTT.